This TCR beta chain originates from a study of T cells in Graves' hyperthyroidism and ophthalmopathy. Points from the study as a whole: Most thyroid clonotypes expanded above 0.001 were also detected in blood.

This clonotype was observed many times. The antigen is undetermined. J lost 7 bases, V lost 6 bases, and 5 bases had no gene match. CDR3 length equals 13 residues. Germline values: CDR1 SNHLY, CDR2 FYNNEI. Amplified TCR beta CDR3 regions came from RNA transcripts. Initially, a first-round RT-PCR of the TCR CDR3 employed the HTBI primer set. TCRdb re-called the multiplex PCR reads with MiXCR, one entry per CDR3 protein. The table includes more than 550,000 distinct CDR3 sequences, over 15% detected once. The chain couples TRBV2 to TRBJ1-2; 10 positions match TRBD1. This sequence was found in a woman between 50 and 59 years old with Graves' hyperthyroidism that later progressed to Graves' ophthalmopathy. The sequenced sample consisted of blood. The CDR3 bases are TGTGCCAGCAGGGGACAGGGGACGTTTGGCTACACCTTC. Protein sequence: CASRGQGTFGYTF.